Shown below are 7 T cell receptor beta chains from a single sample sequenced in a study of cytomegalovirus exposure and HLA in healthy donors. PCR used 60 Vbeta primers and 13 Jbeta primers. Some clones are missing from TCRdb's copy, which holds only in-frame ones; the method was immunoSEQ multiplex PCR. The data show 100,000 to 150,000 clones, with roughly 79% seen just once and about 1.6% held by the top ten. Sequencing used PBMCs. Receptors were obtained from a woman between 18 and 29 years old in good health and CMV-seronegative.

This clone was seen only a few times. The chain has TRBV11-2 and TRBJ1-1; D perhaps matches TRBD1 (5 bases). CDR3 length: 14 residues. Deletions cut 0 bases from V and 5 bases from J, with 10 bases between. CDR1 SGHAT and CDR2 FQNNGV come from the germline V gene. CDR3 DNA sequence: TGTGCCAGCAGCTTAGAAATCAGGGAAACTGAAGCTTTCTTT. Translation gives CASSLEIRETEAFF.

This chain joins TRBV5-4 and TRBJ1-2; 7 bases match TRBD1. J was trimmed by 3 bases and V by 4 bases; bases with no gene match: 3. CDR3 size: 13 residues. The germline CDR1 and CDR2 sequences are SGHNT and YYREEE (reference sequence). The CDR3 sequence: CASSPDRDYGYTF. CDR3 in DNA: TGTGCCAGCAGCCCCGACAGGGACTATGGCTACACCTTC.

As regards this clone: Other DNA sequences within the sample encode an identical CDR3. The CDR3 DNA reads TGTGCCAGCAGTAGAGGCACTGAAGCTTTCTTT. It codes for CASSRGTEAFF. The chain uses TRBV6-5 and TRBJ1-1; D gene uncertain. The V end lost 5 bases, the J end lost 4 bases, and 5 bases lay between the germline ends. The length of the CDR3 is 11 residues. Germline V gene sequence: CDR1 MNHEY, CDR2 SVGAGI.

This clone was seen at least ten times. This chain uses TRBV25-1 with TRBJ2-3; no firm D call. CDR1 and CDR2 (germline): MGHDK, SYGVNS. The CDR3 loop spans 13 amino acids. Trimming removed 2 bases at V and 4 bases at J, with 7 bases between. This chain's CDR3 is CASSEHGSDTQYF. DNA for the CDR3: TGTGCCAGCAGTGAACACGGGTCAGATACGCAGTATTTT.

This clone was counted a single time. The V call is TRBV27, the J call TRBJ1-2, with TRBD1 identical over 9 bases. Germline V CDR1 and CDR2: MNHEY, SMNVEV (reference sequence). V gave up 3 bases and J gave up 6 bases; unmatched junction bases: 2. CDR3 length: 13 residues. CDR3 DNA: TGTGCCAGCAGTTTGAGGGACAGGGATGGCTACACCTTC. Its translation is CASSLRDRDGYTF.

The V call is TRBV5-1, the J call TRBJ2-5, with D perhaps TRBD2 (7 bases). V was cut by 9 bases and J by 2 bases, with 17 bases left in between. Germline CDR1 and CDR2: SGHRS and YFSETQ. This CDR3 spans 14 amino acids. The CDR3 here is CATRGEGRQETQYF. Written as DNA, the CDR3 is TGCGCCACAAGGGGGGAGGGCCGGCAAGAGACCCAGTACTTC.

The V gene is TRBV2, the J gene TRBJ2-2; a possible D gene is TRBD2 (6 bases). V was clipped by 2 bases and J by 1 base, with 11 bases between them. The CDR3 runs 16 residues. Germline CDR1 reads SNHLY; CDR2 reads FYNNEI. The CDR3 sequence: CASSETGSRNTGELFF. CDR3 sequence (DNA): TGTGCCAGCAGTGAAACCGGGAGTCGGAACACCGGGGAGCTGTTTTTT.